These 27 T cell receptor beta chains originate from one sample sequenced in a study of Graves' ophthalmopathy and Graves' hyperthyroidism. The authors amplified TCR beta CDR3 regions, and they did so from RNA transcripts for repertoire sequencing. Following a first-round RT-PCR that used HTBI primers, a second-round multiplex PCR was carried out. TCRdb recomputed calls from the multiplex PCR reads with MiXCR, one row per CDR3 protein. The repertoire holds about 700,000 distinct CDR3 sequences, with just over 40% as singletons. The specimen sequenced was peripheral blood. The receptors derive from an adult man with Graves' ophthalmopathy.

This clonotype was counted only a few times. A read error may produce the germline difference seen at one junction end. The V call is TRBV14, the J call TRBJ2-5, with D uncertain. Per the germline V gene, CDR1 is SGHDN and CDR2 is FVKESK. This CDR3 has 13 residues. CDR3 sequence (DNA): TGTGCCAGCAGCCTCCTACTAACAGAGGCCCAGTACTTC. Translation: CASSLLLTEAQYF.

The CDR3 spells CASSARDRGGPWGYTF. The DNA for the CDR3 is TGTGCCAGCAGTGCTAGAGATCGCGGGGGGCCTTGGGGCTACACCTTC. The chain links TRBV25-1 to TRBJ1-2; a possible D gene is TRBD1 (6 bases). Germline assignment: CDR1 MGHDK and CDR2 SYGVNS. V lost 4 bases and J lost 8, with 23 bases in between. This CDR3 has 16 amino acids.

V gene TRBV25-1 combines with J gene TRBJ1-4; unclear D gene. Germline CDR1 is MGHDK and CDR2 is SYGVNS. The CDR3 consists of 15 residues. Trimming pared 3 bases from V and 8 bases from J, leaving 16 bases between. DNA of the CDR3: TGTGCCAGCAGTGAGACTAGCGGGAGGTGGGAAAAACTGTTTTTT. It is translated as CASSETSGRWEKLFF.

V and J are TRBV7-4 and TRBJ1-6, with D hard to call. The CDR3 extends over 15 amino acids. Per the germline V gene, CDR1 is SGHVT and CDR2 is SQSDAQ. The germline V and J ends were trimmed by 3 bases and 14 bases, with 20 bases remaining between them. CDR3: CASSFYLGGRLTLHF. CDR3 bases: TGTGCCAGCAGCTTCTACCTCGGCGGACGGTTGACCCTCCACTTT.

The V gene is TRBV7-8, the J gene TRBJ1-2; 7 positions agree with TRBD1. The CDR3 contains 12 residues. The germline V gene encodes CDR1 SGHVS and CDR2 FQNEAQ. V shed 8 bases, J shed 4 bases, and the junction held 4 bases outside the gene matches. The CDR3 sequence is CASPDRVYGYTF. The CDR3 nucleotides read TGTGCCAGCCCCGACAGGGTCTATGGCTACACCTTC.

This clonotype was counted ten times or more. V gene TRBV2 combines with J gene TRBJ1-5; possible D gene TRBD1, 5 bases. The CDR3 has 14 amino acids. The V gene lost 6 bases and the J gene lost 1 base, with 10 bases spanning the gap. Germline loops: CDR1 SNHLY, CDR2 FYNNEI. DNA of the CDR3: TGTGCCAGCAGGGAACACAGGAGCAATCAGCCCCAGCATTTT. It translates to CASREHRSNQPQHF.

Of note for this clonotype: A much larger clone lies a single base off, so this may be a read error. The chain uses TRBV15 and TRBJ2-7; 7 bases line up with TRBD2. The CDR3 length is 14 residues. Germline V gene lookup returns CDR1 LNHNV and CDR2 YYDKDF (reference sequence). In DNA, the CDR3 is TGTGCCACCTGCAGCGGGACTTACCTTTACGAGCAGTACTTC. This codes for CATCSGTYLYEQYF.

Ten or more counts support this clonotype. CDR3 sequence reads: CASSSGATEAFF. CDR3 nucleotide sequence: TGTGCCAGCAGCTCGGGCGCCACTGAAGCTTTCTTT. J is TRBJ1-1 and V is TRBV7-2; no definite D call. The V end lost 4 bases, the J end lost 4 bases, and 7 bases lay between the germline ends. This CDR3 is built from 12 residues. Per germline, CDR1 SGHTA and CDR2 FQGNSA.

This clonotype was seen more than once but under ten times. In nucleotides, the CDR3 is TGTGCCAGCAGCTCCGGGACTAGCGGGGGGGCGGTCTTTTACGAGCAGTACTTC. Encoded protein: CASSSGTSGGAVFYEQYF. The chain recombines TRBV7-9 with TRBJ2-7; TRBD2 matches 16 bases. The CDR3 extends over 18 amino acids. Trimming cost V 4 bases and J 4 bases; bases outside gene matches: 10. The germline gives CDR1 SEHNR, CDR2 FQNEAQ (reference sequence).

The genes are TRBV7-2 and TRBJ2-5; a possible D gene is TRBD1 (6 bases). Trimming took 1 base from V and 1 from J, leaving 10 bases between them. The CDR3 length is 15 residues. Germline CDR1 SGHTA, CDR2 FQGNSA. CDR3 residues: CASSLGQQGQETQYF. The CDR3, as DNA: TGTGCCAGCAGCTTAGGGCAACAGGGCCAAGAGACCCAGTACTTC.

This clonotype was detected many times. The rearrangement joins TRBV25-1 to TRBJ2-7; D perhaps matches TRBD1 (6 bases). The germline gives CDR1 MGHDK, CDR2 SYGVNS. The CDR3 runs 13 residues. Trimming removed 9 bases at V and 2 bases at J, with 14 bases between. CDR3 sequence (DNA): TGTGCCAGTAGTCCACGACAGGCCTACGAGCAGTACTTC. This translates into CASSPRQAYEQYF.

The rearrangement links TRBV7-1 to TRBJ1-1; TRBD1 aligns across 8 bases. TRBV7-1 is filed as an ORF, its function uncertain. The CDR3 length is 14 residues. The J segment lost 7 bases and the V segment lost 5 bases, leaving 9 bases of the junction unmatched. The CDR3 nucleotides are TGTGCCAGCAGCGCACAGGGGGGAAAGCGTGAAGCTTTCTTT. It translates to CASSAQGGKREAFF.

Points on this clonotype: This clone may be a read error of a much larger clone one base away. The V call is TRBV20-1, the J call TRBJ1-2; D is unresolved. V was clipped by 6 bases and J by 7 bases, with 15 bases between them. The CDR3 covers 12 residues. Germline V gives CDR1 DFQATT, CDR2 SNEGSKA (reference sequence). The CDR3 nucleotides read TGCAGTGCCAGTCTAGACAAGATTGGCTACACCTTC. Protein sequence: CSASLDKIGYTF.

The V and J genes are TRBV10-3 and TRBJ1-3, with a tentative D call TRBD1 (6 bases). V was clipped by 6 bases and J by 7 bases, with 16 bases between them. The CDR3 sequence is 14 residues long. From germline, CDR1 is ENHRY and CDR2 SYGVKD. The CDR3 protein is CAIRGGLAMNTIYF. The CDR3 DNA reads TGTGCCATCAGAGGGGGACTGGCCATGAACACCATATATTTT.

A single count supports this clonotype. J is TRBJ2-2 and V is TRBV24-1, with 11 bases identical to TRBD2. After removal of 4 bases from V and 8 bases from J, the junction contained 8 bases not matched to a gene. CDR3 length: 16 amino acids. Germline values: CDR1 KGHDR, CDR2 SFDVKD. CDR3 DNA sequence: TGTGCCACCAGTGACCTAGCGGGAGGTCTCCATGGGGAGCTGTTTTTT. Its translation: CATSDLAGGLHGELFF.

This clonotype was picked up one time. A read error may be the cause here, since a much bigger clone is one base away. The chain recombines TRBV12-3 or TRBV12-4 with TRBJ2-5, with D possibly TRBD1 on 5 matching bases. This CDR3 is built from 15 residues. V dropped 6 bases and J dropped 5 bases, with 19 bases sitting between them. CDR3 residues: CASSQIVAAGETQYF. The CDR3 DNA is TGTGCCAGCAGCCAAATCGTCGCCGCAGGGGAGACCCAGTACTTC.

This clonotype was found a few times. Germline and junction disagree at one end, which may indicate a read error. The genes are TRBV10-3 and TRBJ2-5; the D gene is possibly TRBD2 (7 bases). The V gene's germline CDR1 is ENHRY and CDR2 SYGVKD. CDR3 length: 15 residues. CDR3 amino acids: CASSPPAGARETQYF. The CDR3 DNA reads TGTGCCAGCAGTCCCCCTGCGGGGGCCAGGGAGACCCAGTACTTC.

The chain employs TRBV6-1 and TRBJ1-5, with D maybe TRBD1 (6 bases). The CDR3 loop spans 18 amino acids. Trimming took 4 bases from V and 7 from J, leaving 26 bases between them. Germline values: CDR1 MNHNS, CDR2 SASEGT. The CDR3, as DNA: TGTGCCAGCAGTGTTCTCCCCACGGCGGGGGGGCTCAGGCAGCCCCAGCATTTT. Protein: CASSVLPTAGGLRQPQHF.

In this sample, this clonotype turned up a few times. The CDR3: CASSPHLGRENYGYTF. Here the CDR3 DNA reads TGTGCCAGCAGCCCACACCTTGGACGGGAAAACTATGGCTACACCTTC. The rearrangement joins TRBV12-3 or TRBV12-4 to TRBJ1-2; D is unresolved. This CDR3 has 16 residues. V lost 6 bases and J 2 bases, leaving 19 bases between the germline ends.

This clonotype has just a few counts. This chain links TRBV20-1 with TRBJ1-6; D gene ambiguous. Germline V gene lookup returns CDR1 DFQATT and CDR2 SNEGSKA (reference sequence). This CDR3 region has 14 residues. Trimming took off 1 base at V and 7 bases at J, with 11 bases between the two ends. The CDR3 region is CSARGAGENSPLHF. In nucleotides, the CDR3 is TGCAGTGCTAGAGGGGCGGGAGAAAATTCACCCCTCCACTTT.

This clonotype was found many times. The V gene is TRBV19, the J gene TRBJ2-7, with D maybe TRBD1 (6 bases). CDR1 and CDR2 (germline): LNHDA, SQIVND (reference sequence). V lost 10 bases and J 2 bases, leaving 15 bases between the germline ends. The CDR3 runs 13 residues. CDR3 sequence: CATQDSPTYEQYF. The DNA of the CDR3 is TGTGCCACTCAGGACAGCCCTACCTACGAGCAGTACTTC.

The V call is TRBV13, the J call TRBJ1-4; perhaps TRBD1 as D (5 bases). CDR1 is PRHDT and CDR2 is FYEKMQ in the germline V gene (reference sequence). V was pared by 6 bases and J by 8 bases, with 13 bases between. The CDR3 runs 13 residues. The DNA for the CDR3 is TGTGCCAGCAGTGGGGCTAGCGGGGAAAAACTGTTTTTT. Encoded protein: CASSGASGEKLFF.

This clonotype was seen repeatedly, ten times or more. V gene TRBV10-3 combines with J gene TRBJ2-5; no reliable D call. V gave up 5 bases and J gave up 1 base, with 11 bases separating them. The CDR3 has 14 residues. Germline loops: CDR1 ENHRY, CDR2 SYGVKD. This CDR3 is CAISLGNFQETQYF. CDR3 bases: TGTGCCATCAGTCTGGGGAACTTCCAAGAGACCCAGTACTTC.

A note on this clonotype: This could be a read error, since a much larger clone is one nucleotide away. CDR3 DNA sequence: TGCAGTGCTCAGGGACTAGCGGGAGTTTTTGGGGGAGAGACCCAGTACTTC. Protein product: CSAQGLAGVFGGETQYF. The chain joins TRBV20-1 to TRBJ2-5; TRBD2 matches at 14 bases. The length of the CDR3 is 17 residues. Trimming at V came to 5 bases and at J to 4 bases, leaving 12 bases not matched to a gene. CDR1 DFQATT and CDR2 SNEGSKA come from the germline V gene (reference sequence).

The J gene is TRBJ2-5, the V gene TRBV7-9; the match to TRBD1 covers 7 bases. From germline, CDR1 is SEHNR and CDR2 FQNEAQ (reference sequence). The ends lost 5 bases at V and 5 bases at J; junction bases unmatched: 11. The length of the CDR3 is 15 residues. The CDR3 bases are TGTGCCAGCAGCCAACAATCGACAGGGCTGGAGACCCAGTACTTC. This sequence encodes CASSQQSTGLETQYF.

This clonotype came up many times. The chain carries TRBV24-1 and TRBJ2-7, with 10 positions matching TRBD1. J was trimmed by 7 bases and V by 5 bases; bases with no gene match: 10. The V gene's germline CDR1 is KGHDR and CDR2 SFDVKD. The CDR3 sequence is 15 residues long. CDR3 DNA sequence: TGTGCCACCAGTGCCCGGACAGGGGGACGGGGAGAGCAGTACTTC. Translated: CATSARTGGRGEQYF.

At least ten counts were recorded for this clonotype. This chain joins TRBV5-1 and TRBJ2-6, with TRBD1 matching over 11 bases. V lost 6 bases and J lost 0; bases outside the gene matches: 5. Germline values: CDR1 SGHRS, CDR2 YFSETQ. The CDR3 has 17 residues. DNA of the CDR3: TGCGCCAGCACCCCCGGGACAGGGGGCTCTGGGGCCAACGTCCTGACTTTC. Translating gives CASTPGTGGSGANVLTF.